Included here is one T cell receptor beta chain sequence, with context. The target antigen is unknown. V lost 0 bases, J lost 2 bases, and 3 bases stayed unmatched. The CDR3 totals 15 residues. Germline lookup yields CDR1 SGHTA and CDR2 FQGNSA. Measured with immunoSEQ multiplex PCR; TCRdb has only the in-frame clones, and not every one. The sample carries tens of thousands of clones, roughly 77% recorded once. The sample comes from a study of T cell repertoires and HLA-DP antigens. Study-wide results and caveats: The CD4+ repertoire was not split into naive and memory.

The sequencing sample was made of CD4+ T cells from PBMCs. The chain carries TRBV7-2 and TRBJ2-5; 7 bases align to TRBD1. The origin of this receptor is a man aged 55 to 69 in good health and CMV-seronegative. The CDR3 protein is CASSLAGQTQETQYF. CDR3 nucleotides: TGTGCCAGCAGCTTAGCGGGACAGACACAAGAGACCCAGTACTTC. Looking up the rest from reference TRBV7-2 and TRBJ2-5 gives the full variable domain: GAGVSQSPSNKVTEKGKDVELRCDPISGHTALYWYRQSLGQGLEFLIYFQGNSAPDKSGLPSDRFSAERTGGSVSTLTIQRTQQEDSAVYLCASSLAGQTQETQYFGPGTRLLVL.